This T cell receptor beta chain comes out of a study of shared clonotypes between healthy human individuals. The junction had 7 bases not matched to a gene; V was cut back by 6 bases and J by 8 bases. The CDR3 consists of 13 residues. CDR1 is SQVTM and CDR2 is ANQGSEA in the germline V gene. Healthy and HIV-negative, the adult donors had no recent acute infections or vaccinations. The method was immunoSEQ multiplex PCR; TCRdb's version includes in-frame clones alone and lacks a portion of them. This sample has 450,000 to 500,000 clones, with 65% to 85% found just once. The V and J genes are TRBV29-1 and TRBJ2-1; 10 nucleotides line up with TRBD1. This clonotype originated in a woman aged 40 to 55 in good health. Some clones in this sample may be carry-over from other donors' samples. Sample: PBMCs. CDR3 sequence reads: CSVEGQGWYEQFF. CDR3 in DNA: TGCAGCGTGGAGGGACAGGGGTGGTATGAGCAGTTCTTC.